What follows are 27 T cell receptor beta chains derived from one specimen sequenced in a study of shared clonotypes between healthy human individuals. Clones were sequenced by immunoSEQ multiplex PCR, and TCRdb holds only the in-frame ones, with some missing. The sample lists about 490,000 clones, about 79% occurring once. Sequenced material: PBMCs. Every receptor here comes from a woman aged 40 to 50 in good health. Some clones in this sample may be carry-over from other donors' samples.

This chain uses TRBV4-3 with TRBJ1-1; tentative D call: TRBD1 (5 bases). V gave up 3 bases and J gave up 9 bases, with 20 bases separating them. This CDR3 is built from 15 residues. Germline lookup yields CDR1 LGHNA and CDR2 YSLEER. The CDR3 nucleotides read TGCGCCAGCAGCCAGGACCCGGGACGGCTAATTCAAGCTTTCTTT. Residues: CASSQDPGRLIQAFF.

The rearrangement links TRBV27 to TRBJ1-3; 7 positions match TRBD1. The germline CDR1 and CDR2 sequences are MNHEY and SMNVEV (reference sequence). V shed 4 bases, J shed 3 bases, and the junction held 3 bases outside the gene matches. The CDR3 spans 14 residues. CDR3 coding DNA: TGTGCCAGCAGTTCCAGGACAGGTGGAAACACCATATATTTT. Residues: CASSSRTGGNTIYF.

The rearrangement joins TRBV4-1 to TRBJ1-2, with 7 bases that match TRBD1. Germline lookup yields CDR1 MGHRA and CDR2 YSYEKL. V lost 4 bases and J lost 4; bases outside the gene matches: 9. This CDR3 has 15 amino acids. The CDR3 DNA reads as TGCGCCAGCAGCCCCCGAGGAGGGGGCATCTATGGCTACACCTTC. This codes for CASSPRGGGIYGYTF.

This clone was recorded a few times. J is TRBJ1-1 and V is TRBV7-9; TRBD1 matches 7 bases. CDR1 and CDR2 from the germline V gene are SEHNR and FQNEAQ (reference sequence). This CDR3 region has 14 residues. V lost 2 bases and J lost 3; bases outside the gene matches: 3. The chain's CDR3 is CASSLMGQYTEAFF. For the CDR3, the DNA is TGTGCCAGCAGCTTAATGGGACAGTACACTGAAGCTTTCTTT.

The V gene is TRBV10-3, the J gene TRBJ1-2; D is undetermined. Germline V gene lookup returns CDR1 ENHRY and CDR2 SYGVKD. The CDR3 runs to 14 residues. Trimming took 8 bases from V and 1 from J, leaving 14 bases between them. CDR3 nucleotide sequence: TGTGCCATCTCCTTGGAGGGTTATAACTATGGCTACACCTTC. Encoded protein: CAISLEGYNYGYTF.

This chain's CDR3 is CASSLGGGQGALNEQYF. CDR3 DNA sequence: TGTGCCAGCAGCTTGGGCGGGGGACAGGGGGCTTTGAACGAGCAGTACTTC. V is TRBV7-9 and J is TRBJ2-7; 12 bases fit TRBD1. The germline gives CDR1 SEHNR, CDR2 FQNEAQ (reference sequence). The CDR3 is made up of 17 amino acids. Trimming at V came to 3 bases and at J to 5 bases, leaving 11 bases not matched to a gene.

This sequence joins TRBV19 and TRBJ2-4; D is ambiguous. V gave up 6 bases and J gave up 8 bases, with 20 bases separating them. Germline values: CDR1 LNHDA, CDR2 SQIVND (reference sequence). The CDR3 runs to 15 residues. The CDR3 nucleotides read TGTGCCAGTAGCCTCTCCCCCCCCGGTCGGGACATTCAGTACTTC. It encodes CASSLSPPGRDIQYF.

This clone was recorded a few times. The CDR3 bases are TGTGCCAGCAGGAAAGGGACTAGCGGGGCCTTCCAAGAGACCCAGTACTTC. This codes for CASRKGTSGAFQETQYF. The genes are TRBV2 and TRBJ2-5, with 13 nucleotides matching TRBD2. The CDR3 is made up of 17 amino acids. Per the germline V gene, CDR1 is SNHLY and CDR2 is FYNNEI. V was pared by 6 bases and J by 1 base, with 8 bases of the junction left unmatched.

The genes are TRBV7-9 and TRBJ2-6; D remains ambiguous. From germline, CDR1 is SEHNR and CDR2 FQNEAQ (reference sequence). The V end lost 1 base, the J end lost 12 bases, and 13 bases lay between the germline ends. This CDR3 has 14 amino acids. The CDR3 coding sequence is TGTGCCAGCAGCTTAGAGGCAGTTTCTAGCGTCCTGACTTTC. Encoded protein: CASSLEAVSSVLTF.

In DNA form, the CDR3 reads TGTGCCAGCTCACCGGGACTAGCGGGAGGAGGTGAGCAGTTCTTC. Translation gives CASSPGLAGGGEQFF. The V call is TRBV18, the J call TRBJ2-1; TRBD2 agrees at 15 bases. Germline-derived CDR1 and CDR2 are KGHSH and LQKENI. J gave up 9 bases and V 3 bases, and 3 bases lay outside the gene matches. The CDR3 spans 15 residues.

This clone was counted a single time. The gene calls are TRBV11-2 and TRBJ2-1; tentatively, D is TRBD2 (5 bases). In germline, CDR1 is SGHAT, CDR2 FQNNGV. Trimming left V 7 bases short and J 5 bases short, with 18 bases between. The CDR3 consists of 15 residues. As DNA, the CDR3 is TGTGCCAGCACCCCTACCCGGGGTTACCACAATGAGCAGTTCTTC. Protein product: CASTPTRGYHNEQFF.

This clone was counted between two and nine times. The J gene is TRBJ1-1, the V gene TRBV6-6, with 8 bases aligning to TRBD1. V lost 7 bases to trimming and J lost 2 bases; unmatched junction nucleotides: 6. Germline V gene lookup returns CDR1 MNHNY and CDR2 SVGAGI (reference sequence). CDR3 length: 14 amino acids. The CDR3, as DNA: TGTGCCAGCAACCGGGGACAGGATAACACTGAAGCTTTCTTT. Amino acids: CASNRGQDNTEAFF.

With respect to this clone: A read error may account for a junction end that differs from germline. The chain employs TRBV7-3 and TRBJ2-7; 9 bases map to TRBD2. This CDR3 is built from 15 residues. Germline loops: CDR1 SGHTA, CDR2 FQGTGA. The CDR3 spells CASSQLERGDYEQYF. The CDR3 region has the DNA TGCGCCAGCAGCCAACTTGAGCGGGGGGACTACGAGCAGTACTTC.

The CDR3 reads CASSPEILDSGAYNEQFF. CDR3 bases: TGTGCCAGCTCACCAGAGATTCTGGACTCAGGAGCCTACAATGAGCAGTTCTTC. The chain employs TRBV18 and TRBJ2-1; possible D gene TRBD2, 5 bases. This CDR3 has 18 residues. V lost 2 bases and J 2 bases, leaving 19 bases between the germline ends. CDR1 and CDR2 from the germline V gene are KGHSH and LQKENI.

The rearrangement uses TRBV29-1 and TRBJ1-1, with D possibly matching TRBD1 (6 bases). V lost 2 bases, J lost 4 bases, and 14 bases lay in between. Germline assignment: CDR1 SQVTM and CDR2 ANQGSEA. This CDR3 has 14 residues. This CDR3 is CSVETGGAGTEAFF. CDR3 nucleotide sequence: TGCAGCGTTGAAACGGGGGGCGCTGGCACTGAAGCTTTCTTT.

This chain uses TRBV10-1 with TRBJ2-1; 10 bases are a match to TRBD2. After removal of 5 bases from V and 2 bases from J, the junction contained 18 bases not matched to a gene. This CDR3 is 20 amino acids long. Germline V CDR1 and CDR2: WNHNN, SYGVQD (reference sequence). CDR3 nucleotide sequence: TGCGCCAGCAGTTTCCCCTCGGGTGGAGCGGGAGGGCACCCCTACAATGAGCAGTTCTTC. This sequence encodes CASSFPSGGAGGHPYNEQFF.

The chain links TRBV5-1 to TRBJ2-1; TRBD1 agrees at 8 bases. CDR3 size: 14 residues. Germline V gives CDR1 SGHRS, CDR2 YFSETQ. Germline trimming cut 5 bases from V and 8 bases from J; bases unmatched to any gene: 9. In DNA form, the CDR3 reads TGCGCCAGCAGATCCAGGGGGCGCGTGGATGAGCAGTTCTTC. Translating gives CASRSRGRVDEQFF.

Comment on this clone: Other DNA sequences in the same sample also yield this CDR3. The chain joins TRBV4-3 to TRBJ1-2; perhaps TRBD1 as D (5 bases). V gave up 1 base and J gave up 6 bases, with 6 bases separating them. CDR3 length: 12 residues. Germline V lookup: CDR1 LGHNA, CDR2 YSLEER. The DNA for the CDR3 is TGCGCCAGCAGCCAAGGGGGCCATGGCTACACCTTC. Its protein product is CASSQGGHGYTF.

In its sample, this clone was seen a few times. The genes are TRBV4-3 and TRBJ2-3, with 8 nucleotides matching TRBD2. Germline-derived CDR1 and CDR2 are LGHNA and YSLEER. There are 18 residues in the CDR3. V lost 0 bases and J lost 4; bases outside the gene matches: 12. The chain's CDR3 is CASSQDLNPAGVPDTQYF. CDR3 in DNA: TGCGCCAGCAGCCAAGATCTTAACCCAGCGGGAGTCCCAGATACGCAGTATTTT.

This chain connects TRBV9 to TRBJ2-3, with TRBD2 as a possible D gene (6 bases). The CDR3 totals 15 residues. The V gene lost 4 bases and the J gene lost 3 bases, with 15 bases spanning the gap. Germline CDR1 SGDLS, CDR2 YYNGEE. In DNA, the CDR3 is TGTGCCAGCAGCACGGGGACTCAGAGGACAGATACGCAGTATTTT. Encoded protein: CASSTGTQRTDTQYF.

The chain combines TRBV7-3 with TRBJ2-7, with D tentatively TRBD1 (6 bases). Germline V gene lookup returns CDR1 SGHTA and CDR2 FQGTGA. The CDR3 is 13 amino acids. V was trimmed by 2 bases and J by 6 bases, leaving 11 bases between them. CDR3 sequence (DNA): TGTGCCAGCAGCTTATCACAGGGTGGCGAGCAGTACTTC. It yields the protein CASSLSQGGEQYF.

The sample holds one count of this clone. The gene calls are TRBV29-1 and TRBJ2-3; D gene unclear. Germline CDR1 reads SQVTM; CDR2 reads ANQGSEA. The V end was cut by 0 bases, the J end by 2 bases, with 3 bases between. The CDR3 is 12 residues long. The CDR3 bases are TGCAGCGTTGAAGACAACACAGATACGCAGTATTTT. Translated: CSVEDNTDTQYF.

The CDR3: CASSLWPGGEAFF. The CDR3 DNA reads as TGTGCCAGCAGTTTATGGCCAGGGGGTGAAGCTTTCTTT. The chain combines TRBV27 with TRBJ1-1, with 7 bases identical to TRBD1. CDR3 length: 13 residues. Germline V lookup: CDR1 MNHEY, CDR2 SMNVEV (reference sequence). V gave up 1 base and J gave up 7 bases; unmatched junction bases: 3.

This clone has a count of ten or more. The J gene is TRBJ2-3, the V gene TRBV5-1; 9 bases align to TRBD2. The CDR3 extends over 16 amino acids. V shed 2 bases, J shed 2 bases, and the junction held 6 bases outside the gene matches. Per the germline V gene, CDR1 is SGHRS and CDR2 is YFSETQ. The CDR3, as DNA: TGCGCCAGCAGCTTTCGGTTAGCGGGAGCCACAGATACGCAGTATTTT. Amino acids: CASSFRLAGATDTQYF.

This chain uses TRBV28 with TRBJ1-1; unclear D gene. Germline V CDR1 and CDR2: MDHEN, SYDVKM. There are 11 residues in the CDR3. V shed 9 bases and J shed 5 bases, with 10 bases lying between them. The CDR3: CASDGVTEAFF. The CDR3 bases are TGTGCCAGTGACGGGGTTACTGAAGCTTTCTTT.

The chain carries TRBV27 and TRBJ2-7; tentatively, D is TRBD1 (5 bases). CDR3 length: 14 amino acids. V lost 2 bases to trimming and J lost 3 bases, with 11 bases between them. From germline, CDR1 is MNHEY and CDR2 SMNVEV (reference sequence). For the CDR3, the DNA is TGTGCCAGCAGTTTAAAGGGGCTTCACTACGAGCAGTACTTC. This codes for CASSLKGLHYEQYF.

DNA for the CDR3: TGTGCCAGCAGCTTAGTTCTACAGGGGACTGAAGCTTTCTTT. It encodes CASSLVLQGTEAFF. The V call is TRBV7-9, the J call TRBJ1-1; TRBD1 matches at 7 bases. The CDR3 has 14 residues. Germline loops: CDR1 SEHNR, CDR2 FQNEAQ (reference sequence). Trimming took 1 base from V and 5 from J; bases not matched to a gene: 4.